This T cell receptor beta chain was observed in a study of T cell responses to AZD1222 COVID-19 vaccine. Background on the study: Combined were second doses at about 4 or about 12 weeks. Findings of the study overall: White British people made up most donors, females outnumbered males, and clonal diversity was possibly underestimated. Close to half of all spike-specific TCRs reportedly target regions of the variants that are unmutated. The repertoires were collected only after the peak T cell response.

CDR3 length: 19 residues. CDR1 SGHNT and CDR2 YENEEA come from the germline V gene. After removal of 0 bases from V and 0 bases from J, the junction contained 11 bases not matched to a gene. Libraries were prepared by immunoSEQ multiplex PCR; TCRdb keeps only in-frame clonotypes and omits some of them. The table has 150,000 or so clones, around nine tenths seen once. With respect to this clone: Its specificity is not known.

The material was peripheral blood, obtained on day 0 of AZD1222 vaccination. This chain connects TRBV11-3 to TRBJ2-1; 7 nucleotides agree with TRBD1. The sequence derives from an adult in good health. The chain's CDR3 is CASSLDGRQGRYSYNEQFF. The CDR3 coding sequence is TGTGCCAGCAGCTTAGATGGGAGACAGGGACGGTACTCCTACAATGAGCAGTTCTTC.